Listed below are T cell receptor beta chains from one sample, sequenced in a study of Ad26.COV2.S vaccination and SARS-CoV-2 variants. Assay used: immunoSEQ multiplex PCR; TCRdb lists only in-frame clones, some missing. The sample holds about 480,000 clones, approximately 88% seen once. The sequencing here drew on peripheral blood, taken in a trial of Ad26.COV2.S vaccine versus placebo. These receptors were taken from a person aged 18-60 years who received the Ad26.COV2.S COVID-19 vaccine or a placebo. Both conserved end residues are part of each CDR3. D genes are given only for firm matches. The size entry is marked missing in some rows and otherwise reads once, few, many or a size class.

CASSLYPGTTNEQFF	TGTGCCAGCAGTCTCTACCCCGGGACCACAAATGAGCAGTTCTTC	.	.	TRBJ2-1	TRBV27
CASASGGAGDADTQYF	TGTGCCAGCGCCTCCGGGGGAGCGGGAGACGCAGATACGCAGTATTTT	TRBD2	.	TRBJ2-3	TRBV3-1/TRBV3-2
CASRPRTEGNQPQHF	TGTGCCAGCAGACCCCGGACGGAGGGCAATCAGCCCCAGCATTTT	.	once	TRBJ1-5	TRBV6-6
CASSMGTGTYEQYF	TGTGCCAGTAGTATGGGGACAGGGACCTACGAGCAGTACTTC	TRBD1	.	TRBJ2-7	TRBV19
CASAQSGRSYNEQFF	TGTGCTAGTGCCCAAAGCGGGAGGTCCTACAATGAGCAGTTCTTC	TRBD2	.	TRBJ2-1	TRBV12-5
CASSLAGGRYNEQFF	TGTGCCAGCAGCTTAGCGGGGGGACGGTACAATGAGCAGTTCTTC	.	.	TRBJ2-1	TRBV7-6
CATSGSSNQPQHF	TGTGCCACCTCCGGGTCCAGCAATCAGCCCCAGCATTTT	.	.	TRBJ1-5	TRBV24-1
CASSLIQQGAGANVLTF	TGTGCCAGCAGTTTAATCCAGCAGGGAGCTGGGGCCAACGTCCTGACTTTC	.	.	TRBJ2-6	TRBV27
CASSLGLRDNDEQYF	TGTGCCAGCAGCTTAGGGTTGAGGGACAACGACGAGCAGTACTTC	.	.	TRBJ2-7	TRBV11-3
CASQGLGGYEQYF	TGTGCCAGCCAGGGACTAGGAGGTTACGAGCAGTACTTC	TRBD2	.	TRBJ2-7	TRBV12-3/TRBV12-4
CASSFQGYSYEQYF	TGTGCCAGCAGTTTCCAGGGCTATTCCTACGAGCAGTACTTC	.	.	TRBJ2-7	TRBV28
CASSLWFMNTEAFF	TGTGCCAGCAGTTTGTGGTTTATGAACACTGAAGCTTTCTTT	.	once	TRBJ1-1	TRBV27
CATSRSRVASVQETQYF	TGTGCCACCAGCAGATCCCGCGTGGCTAGCGTACAAGAGACCCAGTACTTC	.	.	TRBJ2-5	TRBV15
CASSFPGSYEQYF	TGTGCCAGCAGTTTTCCAGGTTCCTACGAGCAGTACTTC	.	.	TRBJ2-7	TRBV12-3/TRBV12-4
CASSTGTGFTGELFF	TGTGCCAGTAGTACCGGGACAGGGTTCACCGGGGAGCTGTTTTTT	TRBD1	.	TRBJ2-2	TRBV19
CASRTGDYGYTF	TGTGCCAGCAGGACAGGAGACTATGGCTACACCTTC	.	.	TRBJ1-2	TRBV28
CASRRTPAYGYTF	TGTGCCAGTAGACGGACTCCCGCCTATGGCTACACCTTC	.	.	TRBJ1-2	TRBV19
CASSPLEGLFF	TGTGCCAGCTCACCACTGGAGGGGCTGTTTTTT	.	.	TRBJ2-2	TRBV18
CASSLDLAGTQYF	TGTGCCAGCAGCTTGGACCTGGCAGGGACGCAGTATTTT	.	.	TRBJ2-3	TRBV5-6
CSVERSWQETQYF	TGCAGCGTTGAACGCAGTTGGCAGGAGACCCAGTACTTC	.	once	TRBJ2-5	TRBV29-1
CASSYRGGVRNTIYF	TGTGCCAGCAGTTACAGGGGGGGAGTTAGAAACACCATATATTTT	.	.	TRBJ1-3	TRBV6-6
CATQTDSTDTQYF	TGTGCCACCCAGACCGATAGCACAGATACGCAGTATTTT	.	.	TRBJ2-3	TRBV10-3
CASSWVAGGFTDTQYF	TGTGCCAGCAGCTGGGTAGCGGGTGGATTCACAGATACGCAGTATTTT	TRBD2	.	TRBJ2-3	TRBV5-8
CASSINRATGNTIYF	TGTGCCAGTAGTATAAACAGAGCTACTGGAAACACCATATATTTT	.	.	TRBJ1-3	TRBV19
CSVRYRAGSGTEAFF	TGCAGCGTTCGCTACAGGGCGGGGTCGGGCACTGAAGCTTTCTTT	.	.	TRBJ1-1	TRBV29-1
CASSLEDPTTDTQYF	TGCGCCAGCAGCTTGGAGGACCCCACCACAGATACGCAGTATTTT	.	.	TRBJ2-3	TRBV5-1
CASSSHLSDTQYF	TGTGCCAGCAGTTCTCATCTCTCAGATACGCAGTATTTT	.	.	TRBJ2-3	TRBV27
CASDAGTGVFQPQHF	TGTGCCAGCGACGCCGGGACAGGGGTGTTTCAGCCCCAGCATTTT	TRBD1	.	TRBJ1-5	TRBV6-5
CASSRGNEQFF	TGTGCCAGCTCTCGGGGGAATGAGCAGTTCTTC	.	.	TRBJ2-1	TRBV18
CASSPLAGGASTDTQYF	TGTGCCAGCAGCCCTCTAGCGGGGGGTGCTAGCACAGATACGCAGTATTTT	TRBD2	.	TRBJ2-3	TRBV7-2
CASSQGRTPNTEAFF	TGTGCCAGCAGCCAAGGAAGGACACCGAACACTGAAGCTTTCTTT	.	once	TRBJ1-1	TRBV14
CASTLGGVGEAFF	TGCGCCAGCACCCTCGGAGGGGTAGGTGAAGCTTTCTTT	.	.	TRBJ1-1	TRBV5-1
CASRWSGSSPDTQYF	TGTGCCAGCAGATGGAGCGGGAGCTCCCCAGATACGCAGTATTTT	TRBD2	.	TRBJ2-3	TRBV6-5
CASSLSGLASDTQYF	TGTGCCAGCAGTTTATCGGGACTAGCCTCGGATACGCAGTATTTT	TRBD2	.	TRBJ2-3	TRBV28
CASRYTGVDSYEQYF	TGTGCCAGCAGGTATACAGGGGTCGATTCCTACGAGCAGTACTTC	TRBD1	once	TRBJ2-7	TRBV6-6
CASSLAAGGAETQYF	TGTGCCAGCAGCTTAGCGGCAGGGGGCGCGGAGACCCAGTACTTC	TRBD1	.	TRBJ2-5	TRBV11-2
CASSRTRGTEAFF	TGTGCCAGCAGCCGAACCAGGGGCACTGAAGCTTTCTTT	.	once	TRBJ1-1	TRBV3-1/TRBV3-2
CASSEIRTVPGELFF	TGTGCCAGCAGTGAAATCCGGACAGTTCCCGGGGAGCTGTTTTTT	.	.	TRBJ2-2	TRBV6-1
CASSLSGPYNEQFF	TGCGCCAGCAGCTTGTCAGGGCCATACAATGAGCAGTTCTTC	.	.	TRBJ2-1	TRBV5-1
CASSFWKGTTGSSYNEQFF	TGTGCCAGCAGCTTCTGGAAAGGAACGACCGGGAGCTCCTACAATGAGCAGTTCTTC	.	.	TRBJ2-1	TRBV5-8
CASSHGGTGAKNIQYF	TGTGCCAGCAGCCACGGCGGGACGGGGGCCAAAAACATTCAGTACTTC	.	once	TRBJ2-4	TRBV5-4
CASTSGTGLIELFF	TGTGCCAGCACATCCGGGACAGGGCTGATCGAACTGTTTTTT	TRBD1	.	TRBJ1-4	TRBV6-5
CSVEAWTGTSYEQYF	TGCAGCGTTGAAGCCTGGACAGGGACCTCCTACGAGCAGTACTTC	TRBD1	.	TRBJ2-7	TRBV29-1
CSAATETQYF	TGCAGTGCAGCGACAGAGACCCAGTACTTC	.	.	TRBJ2-5	TRBV20-1
CASSLNRNQPQHF	TGTGCCAGCAGCTTAAACAGAAATCAGCCCCAGCATTTT	.	.	TRBJ1-5	TRBV11-2
CASSLSAGNTIYF	TGTGCCAGCAGCTTAAGTGCGGGGAACACCATATATTTT	.	few	TRBJ1-3	TRBV7-2
CASSVSPGGGYTF	TGTGCCAGCAGCGTAAGTCCCGGCGGTGGCTACACCTTC	.	.	TRBJ1-2	TRBV9
CASGLETARSYGYTF	TGTGCTAGTGGTTTGGAGACAGCGAGGAGCTATGGCTACACCTTC	.	few	TRBJ1-2	TRBV12-5